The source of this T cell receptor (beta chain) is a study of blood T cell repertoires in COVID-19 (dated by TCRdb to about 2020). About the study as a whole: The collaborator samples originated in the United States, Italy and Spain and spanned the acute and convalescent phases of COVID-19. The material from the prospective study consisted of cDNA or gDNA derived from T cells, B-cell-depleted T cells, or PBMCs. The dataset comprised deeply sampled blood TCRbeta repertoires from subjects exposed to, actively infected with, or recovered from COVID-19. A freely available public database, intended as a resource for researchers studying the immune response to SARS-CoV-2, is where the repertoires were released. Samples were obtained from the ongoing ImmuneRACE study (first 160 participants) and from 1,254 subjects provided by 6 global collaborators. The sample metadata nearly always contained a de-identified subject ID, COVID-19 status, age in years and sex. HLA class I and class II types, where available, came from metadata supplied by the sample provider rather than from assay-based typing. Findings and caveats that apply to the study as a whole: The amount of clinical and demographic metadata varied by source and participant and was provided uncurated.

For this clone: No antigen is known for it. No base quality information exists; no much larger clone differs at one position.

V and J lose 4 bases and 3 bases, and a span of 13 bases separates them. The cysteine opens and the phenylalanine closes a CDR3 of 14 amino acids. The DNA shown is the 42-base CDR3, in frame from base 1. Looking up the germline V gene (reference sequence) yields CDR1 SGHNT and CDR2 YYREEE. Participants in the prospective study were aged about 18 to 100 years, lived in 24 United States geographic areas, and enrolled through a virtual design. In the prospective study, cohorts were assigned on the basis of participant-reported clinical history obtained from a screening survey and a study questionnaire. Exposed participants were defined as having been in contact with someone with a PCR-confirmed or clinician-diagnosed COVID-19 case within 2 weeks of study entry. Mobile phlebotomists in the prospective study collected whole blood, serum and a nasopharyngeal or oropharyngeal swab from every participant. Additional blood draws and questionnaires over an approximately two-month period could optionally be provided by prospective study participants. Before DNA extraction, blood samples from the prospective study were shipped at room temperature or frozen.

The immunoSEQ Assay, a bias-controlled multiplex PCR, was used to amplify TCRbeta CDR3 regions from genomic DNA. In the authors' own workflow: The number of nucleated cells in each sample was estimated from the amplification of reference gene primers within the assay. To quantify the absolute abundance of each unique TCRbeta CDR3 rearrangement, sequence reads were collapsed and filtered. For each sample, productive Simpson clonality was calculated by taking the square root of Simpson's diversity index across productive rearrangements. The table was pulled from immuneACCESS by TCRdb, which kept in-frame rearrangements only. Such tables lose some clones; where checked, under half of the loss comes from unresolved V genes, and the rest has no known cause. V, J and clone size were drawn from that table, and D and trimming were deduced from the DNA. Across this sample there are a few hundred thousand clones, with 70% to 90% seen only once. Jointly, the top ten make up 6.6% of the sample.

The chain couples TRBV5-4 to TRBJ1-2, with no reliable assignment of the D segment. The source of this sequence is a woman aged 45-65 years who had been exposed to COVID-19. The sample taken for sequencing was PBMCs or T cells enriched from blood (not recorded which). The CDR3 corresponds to CASSPSGRHYGYTF. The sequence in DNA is TGTGCCAGCAGCCCCTCGGGGAGACACTATGGCTACACCTTC. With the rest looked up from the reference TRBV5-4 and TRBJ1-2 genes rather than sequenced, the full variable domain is ETGVTQSPTHLIKTRGQQVTLRCSSQSGHNTVSWYQQALGQGPQFIFQYYREEENGRGNFPPRFSGLQFPNYSSELNVNALELDDSALYLCASSPSGRHYGYTFGSGTRLTVV.